These 20 T cell receptor beta chains came from one sample sequenced in a study of T cells in localized non-small cell lung cancer. The protocol was immunoSEQ multiplex PCR, while the TCRdb copy is restricted to in-frame clones and leaves out a portion. The table has 900 to 1,300 clones, around 22% seen once. The material was normal lung tissue next to the tumor, obtained before any cancer treatment. The origin of the receptors is a woman aged 40-69 years with stage I lung adenocarcinoma.

The chain links TRBV29-1 to TRBJ1-1; D perhaps matches TRBD1 (5 bases). This CDR3 comprises 12 residues. CDR1 SQVTM and CDR2 ANQGSEA come from the germline V gene. The germline V and J ends were trimmed by 3 bases and 12 bases, with 17 bases remaining between them. The CDR3, as DNA: TGCAGCGTTGAGAGGTGGCAGGGCCTAACTTTCTTT. This sequence encodes CSVERWQGLTFF.

This CDR3 reads CASSPERSQPQHF. As DNA, the CDR3 is TGTGCCAGCAGCCCGGAACGGAGTCAGCCCCAGCATTTT. The chain recombines TRBV6-8 with TRBJ1-5; D ambiguous. V shed 6 bases and J shed 6 bases, with 12 bases lying between them. This CDR3 is 13 amino acids long. The germline V gene encodes CDR1 MNHGY and CDR2 SAAAGT.

This clone turned up a few times. This rearrangement joins TRBV6-8 to TRBJ1-1; D unresolved. The CDR3 spans 12 residues. CDR1 MNHGY and CDR2 SAAAGT come from the germline V gene. Trimming took off 7 bases at V and 1 base at J, with 7 bases between the two ends. The CDR3 coding sequence is TGTGCCAGCATTCGGGGGAACACTGAAGCTTTCTTT. This gives the protein CASIRGNTEAFF.

This clone showed up just a few times. This chain uses TRBV19 with TRBJ1-4, with D hard to call. The CDR3 runs to 14 residues. Trimming stripped 8 bases from V and 0 bases from J, with 10 bases between. The germline CDR1 and CDR2 sequences are LNHDA and SQIVND (reference sequence). The CDR3 loop is CASQASATNEKLFF. The CDR3 bases are TGTGCCAGTCAAGCGTCTGCAACTAATGAAAAACTGTTTTTT.

CDR3 protein: CASSSTGIGELFF. CDR3 in DNA: TGTGCCAGCAGCTCTACAGGGATCGGGGAGCTGTTTTTT. The rearrangement uses TRBV7-1 and TRBJ2-2, with D perhaps matching TRBD1 (6 bases). TRBV7-1 is reported as an ORF; its role is uncertain. The CDR3 totals 13 residues. Trimming pared 3 bases from V and 7 bases from J, leaving 9 bases between.

The CDR3 sequence is CASSPQRPDRSTNEKLFF. DNA for the CDR3: TGTGCCAGCTCACCACAGCGCCCAGATAGAAGCACTAATGAAAAACTGTTTTTT. This chain joins TRBV18 and TRBJ1-4; no reliable D call. Germline V lookup: CDR1 KGHSH, CDR2 LQKENI. The CDR3 is made up of 18 amino acids. Trimming removed 1 base at V and 2 bases at J, with 17 bases between.

This clone was observed a few times. As DNA, the CDR3 is TGTGCCAGCAGCTTACGACCGGCTAGCGGGCCCCAAGAGACCCAGTACTTC. It codes for CASSLRPASGPQETQYF. The V call is TRBV11-3, the J call TRBJ2-5; 8 bases match TRBD2. Trimming removed 2 bases from V and 1 base from J; junction bases left unmatched: 9. Germline V gives CDR1 SGHNT, CDR2 YENEEA. The CDR3 totals 17 residues.

Within the sample, this clone is large. The chain carries TRBV6-8 and TRBJ1-5; 8 nucleotides line up with TRBD1. Germline V gene sequence: CDR1 MNHGY, CDR2 SAAAGT. CDR3 length equals 15 residues. V was pared by 2 bases and J by 5 bases, with 5 bases of the junction left unmatched. The CDR3 DNA follows: TGTGCCAGCAGTTACGGGCAGGGGGCTTATCAGCCCCAGCATTTT. Translation: CASSYGQGAYQPQHF.

This clone has more than one count but fewer than ten. The chain has TRBV30 and TRBJ1-2, with no clear D. CDR3 length: 13 residues. Germline lookup yields CDR1 GTSNPN and CDR2 SVGIG (reference sequence). V lost 0 bases and J lost 8, with 13 bases in between. CDR3 sequence (DNA): TGTGCCTGGAGTGTATCCCGGTCGGACGGCTACACCTTC. This codes for CAWSVSRSDGYTF.

V and J are TRBV11-3 and TRBJ2-5; 10 bases map to TRBD1. V was pared by 2 bases and J by 4 bases, with 10 bases of the junction left unmatched. CDR1 and CDR2 (germline): SGHNT, YENEEA. The CDR3 length is 17 residues. Written as DNA, the CDR3 is TGTGCCAGCAGCTTAAGGAGGGGACAGGGGTTGGGAGAGACCCAGTACTTC. It codes for CASSLRRGQGLGETQYF.

This clone was observed a few times. V usage is TRBV18 and J usage is TRBJ1-1; 7 bases align to TRBD1. Germline CDR1 KGHSH, CDR2 LQKENI. V lost 5 bases, J lost 5 bases, and 14 bases stayed unmatched. The CDR3 runs 16 residues. The CDR3 DNA reads as TGTGCCAGCTCATTACCGACAGGGCCGGTTGCGACTGAAGCTTTCTTT. As protein: CASSLPTGPVATEAFF. Filled out from reference TRBV18 and TRBJ1-1, the complete variable domain reads NAGVMQNPRHLVRRRGQEARLRCSPMKGHSHVYWYRQLPEEGLKFMVYLQKENIIDESGMPKERFSAEFPKEGPSILRIQQVVRGDSAAYFCASSLPTGPVATEAFFGQGTRLTVV.

This clone turned up a few times. V gene TRBV11-3 combines with J gene TRBJ2-1, with 8 bases matching TRBD2. The CDR3 consists of 15 residues. Germline V gene data show CDR1 as SGHNT and CDR2 as YENEEA. Trimming at V came to 4 bases and at J to 4 bases, leaving 6 bases not matched to a gene. CDR3: CASSSTGTSYNEQFF. In DNA, the CDR3 is TGTGCCAGCAGCTCCACCGGGACTAGTTACAATGAGCAGTTCTTC.

The V and J genes are TRBV28 and TRBJ1-1; D is uncertain. The CDR3 extends over 14 amino acids. Germline V gene lookup returns CDR1 MDHEN and CDR2 SYDVKM. V dropped 2 bases and J dropped 2 bases, with 9 bases sitting between them. The CDR3 DNA follows: TGTGCCAGCAGTTTAATAAGGACCAACACTGAAGCTTTCTTT. Translating it yields CASSLIRTNTEAFF.

This clone was seen a handful of times. V and J are TRBV11-3 and TRBJ2-7, with D perhaps TRBD2 (6 bases). This CDR3 has 16 amino acids. Trimming pared 5 bases from V and 7 bases from J, leaving 24 bases between. The germline V gene has CDR1 SGHNT and CDR2 YENEEA. This CDR3 reads CASSPRRALQGWEQYF. In DNA form, the CDR3 reads TGTGCCAGCAGCCCCCGGAGGGCTTTGCAGGGTTGGGAGCAGTACTTC. Looking up the rest from reference TRBV11-3 and TRBJ2-7 gives the full variable domain: EAGVVQSPRYKIIEKKQPVAFWCNPISGHNTLYWYLQNLGQGPELLIRYENEEAVDDSQLPKDRFSAERLKGVDSTLKIQPAELGDSAVYLCASSPRRALQGWEQYFGPGTRLTVT.

This clone was counted only a few times. This chain uses TRBV11-3 with TRBJ2-5; 13 nucleotides align to TRBD2. This CDR3 spans 15 amino acids. The V gene's germline CDR1 is SGHNT and CDR2 YENEEA. J gave up 3 bases and V 5 bases, and 3 bases lay outside the gene matches. The CDR3 here is CASSPGLAGEETQYF. Here the CDR3 DNA reads TGTGCCAGCAGCCCAGGACTAGCGGGGGAAGAGACCCAGTACTTC.

This chain joins TRBV19 and TRBJ2-3; 7 bases match TRBD2. Germline trimming cut 3 bases from V and 6 bases from J; bases unmatched to any gene: 3. This CDR3 has 13 amino acids. Germline-derived CDR1 and CDR2 are LNHDA and SQIVND (reference sequence). CDR3 DNA: TGTGCCAGTAGTATTCCGGGAGGCGATACGCAGTATTTT. Translation gives CASSIPGGDTQYF.

CDR3 loop: CASSYPGKNEKLFF. In nucleotides, the CDR3 is TGCGCCAGCAGCTACCCCGGGAAGAATGAAAAACTGTTTTTT. V and J are TRBV5-1 and TRBJ1-4; D not resolved. Trimming pared 3 bases from V and 5 bases from J, leaving 11 bases between. CDR1 SGHRS and CDR2 YFSETQ come from the germline V gene. The length of the CDR3 is 14 residues.

This clone was found a few times. The chain joins TRBV5-1 to TRBJ1-5, with D possibly TRBD1 on 5 matching bases. Germline CDR1 reads SGHRS; CDR2 reads YFSETQ. The CDR3 is made up of 15 amino acids. With 0 bases removed from V and 6 bases from J, the gap between germline ends came to 13 bases. CDR3 sequence (DNA): TGCGCCAGCAGCTTGGCCGGTGGGGGTTCTCAGCCCCAGCATTTT. Encoded protein: CASSLAGGGSQPQHF. The full variable domain, completed using reference TRBV5-1 and TRBJ1-5, is KAGVTQTPRYLIKTRGQQVTLSCSPISGHRSVSWYQQTPGQGLQFLFEYFSETQRNKGNFPGRFSGRQFSNSRSEMNVSTLELGDSALYLCASSLAGGGSQPQHFGDGTRLSIL.

This clone came up a few times. The J gene is TRBJ2-7, the V gene TRBV6-8; D is unresolved. This CDR3 has 14 amino acids. Germline V gene sequence: CDR1 MNHGY, CDR2 SAAAGT. The V end was cut by 5 bases, the J end by 0 bases, with 11 bases between. CDR3 region: CASSGQVASYEQYF. CDR3 bases: TGTGCCAGCAGTGGCCAGGTAGCCTCCTACGAGCAGTACTTC.

This clone was counted a few times. This chain links TRBV19 with TRBJ1-1; D might be TRBD1 (5 bases). CDR3 length equals 18 residues. Germline V CDR1 and CDR2: LNHDA, SQIVND (reference sequence). V lost 5 bases to trimming and J lost 0 bases, with 22 bases between them. CDR3 region: CASSVLPQDSKMNTEAFF. The CDR3 nucleotides read TGTGCCAGTAGTGTATTACCTCAAGACAGCAAAATGAACACTGAAGCTTTCTTT.